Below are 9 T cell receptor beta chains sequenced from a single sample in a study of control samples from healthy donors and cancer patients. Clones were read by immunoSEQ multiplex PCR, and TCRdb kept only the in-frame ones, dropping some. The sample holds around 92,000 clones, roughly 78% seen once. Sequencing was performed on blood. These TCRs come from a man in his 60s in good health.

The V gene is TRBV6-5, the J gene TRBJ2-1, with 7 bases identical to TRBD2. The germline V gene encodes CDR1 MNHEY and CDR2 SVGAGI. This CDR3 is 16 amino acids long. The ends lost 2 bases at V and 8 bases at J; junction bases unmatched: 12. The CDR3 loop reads CASSYHRGRALDEQFF. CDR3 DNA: TGTGCCAGCAGTTACCATCGGGGGAGGGCCCTCGATGAGCAGTTCTTC.

The CDR3: CASIASGSSYNEQFF. The CDR3, as DNA: TGTGCCAGCATCGCTAGCGGGTCCTCCTACAATGAGCAGTTCTTC. The chain recombines TRBV2 with TRBJ2-1; 8 nucleotides agree with TRBD2. This CDR3 contains 15 residues. Unmatched junction bases numbered 5, after V lost 7 bases and J lost 0 bases. Germline V gene data show CDR1 as SNHLY and CDR2 as FYNNEI.

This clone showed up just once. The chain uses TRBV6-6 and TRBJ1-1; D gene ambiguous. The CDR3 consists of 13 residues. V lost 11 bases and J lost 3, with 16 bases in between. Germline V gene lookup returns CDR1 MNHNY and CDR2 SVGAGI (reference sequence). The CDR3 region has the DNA TGTGCCGTTATGGGGTTGCTGGACACTGAAGCTTTCTTT. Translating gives CAVMGLLDTEAFF.

The CDR3 nucleotides read TGTGCCAGCGGATTGCAAAGGATAACGAACACCGGGGAGCTGTTTTTT. As protein: CASGLQRITNTGELFF. This rearrangement joins TRBV7-9 to TRBJ2-2; no clear D. The V end lost 8 bases, the J end lost 0 bases, and 16 bases lay between the germline ends. This CDR3 region has 16 residues. Germline CDR1 reads SEHNR; CDR2 reads FQNEAQ (reference sequence). The whole variable domain, remainder taken from reference TRBV7-9 and TRBJ2-2, is DTGVSQNPRHKITKRGQNVTFRCDPISEHNRLYWYRQTLGQGPEFLTYFQNEAQLEKSRLLSDRFSAERPKGSFSTLEIQRTEQGDSAMYLCASGLQRITNTGELFFGEGSRLTVL.

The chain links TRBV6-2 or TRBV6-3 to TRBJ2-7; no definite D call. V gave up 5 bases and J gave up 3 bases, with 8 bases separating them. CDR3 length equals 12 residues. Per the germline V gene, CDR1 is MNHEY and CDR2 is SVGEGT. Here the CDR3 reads CASSRLNYEQYF. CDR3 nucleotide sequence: TGTGCCAGCAGTCGACTGAACTACGAGCAGTACTTC.

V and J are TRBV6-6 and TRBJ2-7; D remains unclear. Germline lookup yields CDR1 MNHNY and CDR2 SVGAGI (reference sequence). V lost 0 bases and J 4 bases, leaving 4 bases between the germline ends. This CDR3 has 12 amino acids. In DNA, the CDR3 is TGTGCCAGCAGTTACTCCCCATACGAGCAGTACTTC. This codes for CASSYSPYEQYF.

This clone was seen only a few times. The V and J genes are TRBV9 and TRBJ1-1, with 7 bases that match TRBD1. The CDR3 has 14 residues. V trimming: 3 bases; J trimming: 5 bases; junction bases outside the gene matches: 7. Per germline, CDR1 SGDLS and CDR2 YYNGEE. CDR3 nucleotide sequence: TGTGCCAGCAGCGAGAGGGGGCTGGGTACTGAAGCTTTCTTT. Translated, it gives CASSERGLGTEAFF.

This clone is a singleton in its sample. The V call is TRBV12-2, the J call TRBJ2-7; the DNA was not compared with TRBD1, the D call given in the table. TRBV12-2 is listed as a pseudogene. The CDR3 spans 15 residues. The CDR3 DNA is TGTGCAAGTCGCCCAACGCGTGGGGCTGACTACGAGCAGTACTTC. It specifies CASRPTRGADYEQYF.

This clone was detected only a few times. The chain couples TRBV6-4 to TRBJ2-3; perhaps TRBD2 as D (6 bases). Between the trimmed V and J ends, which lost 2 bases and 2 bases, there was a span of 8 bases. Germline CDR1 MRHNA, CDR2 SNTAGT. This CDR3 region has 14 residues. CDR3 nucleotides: TGTGCCAGCAGTGACGGGCGGGACACAGATACGCAGTATTTT. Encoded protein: CASSDGRDTDTQYF.